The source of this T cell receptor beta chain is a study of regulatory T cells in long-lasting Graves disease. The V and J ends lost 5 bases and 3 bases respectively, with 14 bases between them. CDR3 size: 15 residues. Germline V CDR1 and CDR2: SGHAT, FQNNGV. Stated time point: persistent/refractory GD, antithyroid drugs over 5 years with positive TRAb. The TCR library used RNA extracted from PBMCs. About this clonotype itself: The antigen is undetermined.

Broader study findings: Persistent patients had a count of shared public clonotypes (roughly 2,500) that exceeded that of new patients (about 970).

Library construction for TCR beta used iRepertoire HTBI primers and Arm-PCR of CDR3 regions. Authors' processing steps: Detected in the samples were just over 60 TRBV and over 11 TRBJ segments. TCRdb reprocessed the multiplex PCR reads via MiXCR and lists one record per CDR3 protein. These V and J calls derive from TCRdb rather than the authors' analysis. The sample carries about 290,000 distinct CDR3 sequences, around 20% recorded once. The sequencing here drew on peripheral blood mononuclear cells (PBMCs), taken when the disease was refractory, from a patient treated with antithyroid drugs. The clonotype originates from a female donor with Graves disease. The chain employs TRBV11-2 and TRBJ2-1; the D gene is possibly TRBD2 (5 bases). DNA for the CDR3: TGTGCCAGCAGCCCGATAAGCGGCCTCTACAATGAGCAGTTCTTC. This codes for CASSPISGLYNEQFF.